This T cell receptor (beta chain) was sequenced in a study of blood T cell repertoires in COVID-19. Overall study: PBMCs, B-cell-depleted T cells, or T cells were the source of the cDNA or gDNA that made up the material.

The assay was immunoSEQ multiplex PCR, and TCRdb's table has in-frame clones only and misses some. The table records 100,000 to 150,000 clones, around 89% of them present only once. V was cut by 4 bases and J by 3 bases, with 9 bases left in between. The germline V gene has CDR1 WNHNN and CDR2 SYGVQD (reference sequence). This CDR3 has 13 residues. This clonotype was obtained from a man aged 50-59 years with active or convalescent COVID-19. The V and J genes are TRBV10-1 and TRBJ1-1; no firm D call. Sample: peripheral blood. CDR3 DNA sequence: TGCGCCAGCAGTGTTGGGAGGGACACTGAAGCTTTCTTT. Translation gives CASSVGRDTEAFF.